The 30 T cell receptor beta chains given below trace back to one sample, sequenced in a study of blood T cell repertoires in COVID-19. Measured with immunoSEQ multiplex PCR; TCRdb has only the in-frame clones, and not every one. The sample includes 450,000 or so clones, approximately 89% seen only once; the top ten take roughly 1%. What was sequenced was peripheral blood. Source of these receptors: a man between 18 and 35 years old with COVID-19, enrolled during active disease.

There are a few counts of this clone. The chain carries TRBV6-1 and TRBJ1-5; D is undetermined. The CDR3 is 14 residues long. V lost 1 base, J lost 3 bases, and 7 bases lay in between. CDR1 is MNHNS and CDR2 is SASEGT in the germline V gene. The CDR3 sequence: CASSEGPDNQPQHF. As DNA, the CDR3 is TGTGCCAGCAGTGAAGGGCCAGACAATCAGCCCCAGCATTTT.

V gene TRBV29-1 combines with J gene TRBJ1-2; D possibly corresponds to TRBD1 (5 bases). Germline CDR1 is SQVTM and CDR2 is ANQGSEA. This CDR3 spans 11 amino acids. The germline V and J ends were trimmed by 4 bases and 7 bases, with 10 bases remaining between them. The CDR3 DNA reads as TGCAGCGTTGGAGGAACAGGTGGCTACACCTTC. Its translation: CSVGGTGGYTF. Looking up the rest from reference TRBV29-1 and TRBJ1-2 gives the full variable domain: SAVISQKPSRDICQRGTSLTIQCQVDSQVTMMFWYRQQPGQSLTLIATANQGSEATYESGFVIDKFPISRPNLTFSTLTVSNMSPEDSSIYLCSVGGTGGYTFGSGTRLTVV.

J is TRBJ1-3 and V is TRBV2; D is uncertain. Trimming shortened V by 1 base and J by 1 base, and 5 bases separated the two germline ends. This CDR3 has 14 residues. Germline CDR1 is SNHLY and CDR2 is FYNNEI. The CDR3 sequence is CASSEVASGNTIYF. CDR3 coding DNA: TGTGCCAGCAGTGAAGTGGCTTCTGGAAACACCATATATTTT.

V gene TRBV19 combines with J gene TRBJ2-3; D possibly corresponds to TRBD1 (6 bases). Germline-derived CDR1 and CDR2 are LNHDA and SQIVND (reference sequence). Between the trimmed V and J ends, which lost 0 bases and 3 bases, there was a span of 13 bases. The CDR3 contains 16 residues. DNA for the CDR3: TGTGCCAGTAGTATAGATTGGGCGCAGGGGACAGATACGCAGTATTTT. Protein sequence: CASSIDWAQGTDTQYF. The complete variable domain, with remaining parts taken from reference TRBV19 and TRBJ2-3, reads DGGITQSPKYLFRKEGQNVTLSCEQNLNHDAMYWYRQDPGQGLRLIYYSQIVNDFQKGDIAEGYSVSREKKESFPLTVTSAQKNPTAFYLCASSIDWAQGTDTQYFGPGTRLTVL.

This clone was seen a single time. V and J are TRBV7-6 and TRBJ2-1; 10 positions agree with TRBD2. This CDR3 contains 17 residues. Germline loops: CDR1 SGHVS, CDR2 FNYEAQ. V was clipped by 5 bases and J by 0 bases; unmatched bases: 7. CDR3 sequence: CASSAPSSGSSYNEQFF. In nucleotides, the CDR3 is TGTGCCAGCAGCGCTCCGTCTAGCGGGAGCTCCTACAATGAGCAGTTCTTC.

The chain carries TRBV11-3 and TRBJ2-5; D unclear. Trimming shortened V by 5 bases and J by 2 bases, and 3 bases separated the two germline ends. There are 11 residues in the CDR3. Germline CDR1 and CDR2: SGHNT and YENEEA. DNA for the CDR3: TGTGCCAGCAGCCCTCAAGAGACCCAGTACTTC. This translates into CASSPQETQYF.

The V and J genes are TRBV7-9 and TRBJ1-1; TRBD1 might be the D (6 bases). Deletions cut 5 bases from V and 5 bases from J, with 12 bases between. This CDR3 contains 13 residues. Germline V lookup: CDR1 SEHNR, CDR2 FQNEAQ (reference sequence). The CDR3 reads CASSPVGATEAFF. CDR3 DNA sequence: TGTGCCAGCAGCCCCGTGGGGGCAACTGAAGCTTTCTTT.

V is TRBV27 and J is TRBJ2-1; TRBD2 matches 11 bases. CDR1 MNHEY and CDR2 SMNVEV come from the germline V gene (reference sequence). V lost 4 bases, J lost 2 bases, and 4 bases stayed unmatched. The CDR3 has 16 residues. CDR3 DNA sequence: TGTGCCAGCAGTTCAGGGACTAGCGGAACCTACAATGAGCAGTTCTTC. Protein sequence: CASSSGTSGTYNEQFF.

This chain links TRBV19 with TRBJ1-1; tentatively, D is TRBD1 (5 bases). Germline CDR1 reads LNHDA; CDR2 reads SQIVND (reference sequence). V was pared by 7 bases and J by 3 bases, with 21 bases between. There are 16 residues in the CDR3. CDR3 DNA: TGTGCCAGTATCAACCGGGCCCAGGTAGGGGACACTGAAGCTTTCTTT. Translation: CASINRAQVGDTEAFF.

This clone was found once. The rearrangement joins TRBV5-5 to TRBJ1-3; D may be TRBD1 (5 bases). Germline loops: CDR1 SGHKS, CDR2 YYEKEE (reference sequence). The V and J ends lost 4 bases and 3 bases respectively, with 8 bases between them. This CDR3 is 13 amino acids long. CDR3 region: CASSPGLGNTIYF. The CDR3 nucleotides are TGTGCCAGCAGCCCGGGACTTGGAAACACCATATATTTT.

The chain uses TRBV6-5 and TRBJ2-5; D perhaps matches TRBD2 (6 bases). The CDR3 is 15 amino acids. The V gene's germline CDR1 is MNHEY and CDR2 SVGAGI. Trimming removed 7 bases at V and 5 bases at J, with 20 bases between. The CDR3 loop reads CASTPRWAGGETQYF. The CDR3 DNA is TGTGCCAGCACCCCCCGGTGGGCAGGAGGGGAGACCCAGTACTTC.

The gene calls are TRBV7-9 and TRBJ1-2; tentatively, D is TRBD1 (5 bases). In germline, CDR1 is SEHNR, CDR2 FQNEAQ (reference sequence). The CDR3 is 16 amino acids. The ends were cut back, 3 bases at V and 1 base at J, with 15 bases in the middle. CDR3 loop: CASSLRGGAYNYGYTF. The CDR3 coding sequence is TGTGCCAGCAGCTTGCGGGGAGGGGCGTATAACTATGGCTACACCTTC. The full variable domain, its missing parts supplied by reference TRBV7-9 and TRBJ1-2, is DTGVSQNPRHKITKRGQNVTFRCDPISEHNRLYWYRQTLGQGPEFLTYFQNEAQLEKSRLLSDRFSAERPKGSFSTLEIQRTEQGDSAMYLCASSLRGGAYNYGYTFGSGTRLTVV.

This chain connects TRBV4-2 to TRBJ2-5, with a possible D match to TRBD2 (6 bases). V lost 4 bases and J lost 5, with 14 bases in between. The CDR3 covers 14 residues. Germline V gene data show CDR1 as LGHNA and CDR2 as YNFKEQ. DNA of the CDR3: TGTGCCAGCAGCCCCGGGAGCGGCCACGAGACCCAGTACTTC. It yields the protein CASSPGSGHETQYF.

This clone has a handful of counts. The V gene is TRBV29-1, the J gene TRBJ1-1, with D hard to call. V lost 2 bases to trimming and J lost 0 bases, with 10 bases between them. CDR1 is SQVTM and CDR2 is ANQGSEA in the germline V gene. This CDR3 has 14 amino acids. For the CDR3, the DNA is TGCAGCGTTGAACCGGCGGTATTGAACACTGAAGCTTTCTTT. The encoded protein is CSVEPAVLNTEAFF.

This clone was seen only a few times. The DNA of the CDR3 is TGTGCCAGCAAGACAGGGATCAACGAGCAGTACTTC. Its protein is CASKTGINEQYF. The gene calls are TRBV6-5 and TRBJ2-7; 7 bases line up with TRBD1. The CDR3 contains 12 residues. V dropped 7 bases and J dropped 5; count of bases not matched to a gene: 5. The germline gives CDR1 MNHEY, CDR2 SVGAGI.

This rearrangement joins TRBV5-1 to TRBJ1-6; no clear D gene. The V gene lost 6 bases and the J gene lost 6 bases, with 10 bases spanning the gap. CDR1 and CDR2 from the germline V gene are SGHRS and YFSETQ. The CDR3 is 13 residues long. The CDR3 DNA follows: TGCGCCAGCACTAACAGTTTTAATTCACCCCTCCACTTT. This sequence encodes CASTNSFNSPLHF.

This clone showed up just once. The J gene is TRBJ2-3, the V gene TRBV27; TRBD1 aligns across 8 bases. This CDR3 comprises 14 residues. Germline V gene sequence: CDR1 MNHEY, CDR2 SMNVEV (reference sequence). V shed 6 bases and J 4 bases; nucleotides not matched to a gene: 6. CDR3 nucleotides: TGTGCCAGCAGACAACGACAGGGGCCAGATACGCAGTATTTT. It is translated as CASRQRQGPDTQYF.

The CDR3 here is CASRYTGGMNTEAFF. As DNA, the CDR3 is TGTGCCAGCAGGTACACAGGGGGCATGAACACTGAAGCTTTCTTT. The chain carries TRBV6-4 and TRBJ1-1; TRBD1 aligns across 9 bases. The CDR3 runs to 15 residues. Germline trimming cut 6 bases from V and 0 bases from J; bases unmatched to any gene: 5. CDR1 MRHNA and CDR2 SNTAGT come from the germline V gene.

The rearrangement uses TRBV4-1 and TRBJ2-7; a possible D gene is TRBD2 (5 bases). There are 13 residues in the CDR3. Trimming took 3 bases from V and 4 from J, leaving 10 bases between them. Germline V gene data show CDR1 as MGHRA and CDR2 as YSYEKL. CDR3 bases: TGCGCCAGCAGCCACCCGGGGTTTTACGAGCAGTACTTC. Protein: CASSHPGFYEQYF.

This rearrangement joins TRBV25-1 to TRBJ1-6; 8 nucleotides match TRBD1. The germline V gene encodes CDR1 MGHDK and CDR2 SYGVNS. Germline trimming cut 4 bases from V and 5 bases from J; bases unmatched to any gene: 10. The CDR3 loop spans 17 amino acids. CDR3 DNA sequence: TGTGCCAGCAGTGCTGGGACAGGCCATCCGGATAATTCACCCCTCCACTTT. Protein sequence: CASSAGTGHPDNSPLHF. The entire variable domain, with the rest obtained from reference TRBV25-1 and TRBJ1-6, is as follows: EADIYQTPRYLVIGTGKKITLECSQTMGHDKMYWYQQDPGMELHLIHYSYGVNSTEKGDLSSESTVSRIRTEHFPLTLESARPSHTSQYLCASSAGTGHPDNSPLHFGNGTRLTVT.

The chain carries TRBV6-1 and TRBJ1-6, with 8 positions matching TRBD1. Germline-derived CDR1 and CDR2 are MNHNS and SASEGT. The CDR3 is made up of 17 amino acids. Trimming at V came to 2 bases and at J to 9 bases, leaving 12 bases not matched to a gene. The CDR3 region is CASSETGAGGLGSPLHF. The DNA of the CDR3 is TGTGCCAGCAGTGAAACGGGGGCAGGGGGCCTAGGTTCACCCCTCCACTTT.

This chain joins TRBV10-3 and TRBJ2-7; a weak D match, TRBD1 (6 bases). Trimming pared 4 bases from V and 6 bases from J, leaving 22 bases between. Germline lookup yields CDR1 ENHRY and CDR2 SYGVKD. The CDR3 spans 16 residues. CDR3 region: CAISGSLNRDLGEQYF. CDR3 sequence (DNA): TGTGCCATCAGTGGGTCCCTGAACAGGGATCTCGGCGAGCAGTACTTC.

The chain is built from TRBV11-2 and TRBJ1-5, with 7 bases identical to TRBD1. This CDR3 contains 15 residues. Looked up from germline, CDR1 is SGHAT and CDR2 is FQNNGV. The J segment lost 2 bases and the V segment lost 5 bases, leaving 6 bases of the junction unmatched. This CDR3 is CASSQGGRGNQPQHF. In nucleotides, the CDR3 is TGTGCCAGCAGCCAGGGGGGCAGAGGCAATCAGCCCCAGCATTTT.

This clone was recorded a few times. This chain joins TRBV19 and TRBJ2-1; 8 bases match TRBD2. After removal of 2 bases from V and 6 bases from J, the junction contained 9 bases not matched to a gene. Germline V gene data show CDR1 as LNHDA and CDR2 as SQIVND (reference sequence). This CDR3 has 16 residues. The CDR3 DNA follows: TGTGCCAGTAGTATAATCCCGCGGGGGGCCGGCAATGAGCAGTTCTTC. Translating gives CASSIIPRGAGNEQFF.

CDR3 region: CASSLDSDQPQHF. CDR3 in DNA: TGTGCCAGCAGCTTGGATTCCGATCAGCCCCAGCATTTT. The V call is TRBV5-4, the J call TRBJ1-5; D is unresolved. V was shortened by 0 bases and J by 5 bases, with 6 bases between the two germline ends. This CDR3 has 13 residues. Germline assignment: CDR1 SGHNT and CDR2 YYREEE (reference sequence).

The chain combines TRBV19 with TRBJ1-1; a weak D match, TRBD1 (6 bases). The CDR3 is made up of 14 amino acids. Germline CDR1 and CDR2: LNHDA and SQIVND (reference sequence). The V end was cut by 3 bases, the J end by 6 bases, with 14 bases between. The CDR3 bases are TGTGCCAGTAGTATCGGGCAGGGGTTGGCTGAAGCTTTCTTT. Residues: CASSIGQGLAEAFF.

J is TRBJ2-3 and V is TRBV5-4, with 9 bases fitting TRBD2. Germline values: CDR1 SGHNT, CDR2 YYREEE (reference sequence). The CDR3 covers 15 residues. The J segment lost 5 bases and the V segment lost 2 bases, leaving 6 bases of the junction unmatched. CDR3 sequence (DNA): TGTGCCAGCAGCTTACCGGGACTAGCTCAAGATACGCAGTATTTT. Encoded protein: CASSLPGLAQDTQYF. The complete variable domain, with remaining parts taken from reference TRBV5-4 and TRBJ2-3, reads ETGVTQSPTHLIKTRGQQVTLRCSSQSGHNTVSWYQQALGQGPQFIFQYYREEENGRGNFPPRFSGLQFPNYSSELNVNALELDDSALYLCASSLPGLAQDTQYFGPGTRLTVL.

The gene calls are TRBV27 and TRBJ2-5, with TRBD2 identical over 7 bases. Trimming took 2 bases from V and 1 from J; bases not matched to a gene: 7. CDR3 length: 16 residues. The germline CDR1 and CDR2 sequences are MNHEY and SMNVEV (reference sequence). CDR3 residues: CASSLRQGGPQETQYF. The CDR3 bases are TGTGCCAGCAGTTTACGGCAGGGAGGGCCCCAAGAGACCCAGTACTTC.

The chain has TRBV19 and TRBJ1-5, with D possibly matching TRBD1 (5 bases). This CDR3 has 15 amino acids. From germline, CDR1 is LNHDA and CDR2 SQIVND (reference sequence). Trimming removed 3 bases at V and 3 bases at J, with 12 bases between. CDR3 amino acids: CASSIIDRYNQPQHF. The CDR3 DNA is TGTGCCAGTAGTATTATCGACAGATACAATCAGCCCCAGCATTTT. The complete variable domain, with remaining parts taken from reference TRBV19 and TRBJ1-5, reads DGGITQSPKYLFRKEGQNVTLSCEQNLNHDAMYWYRQDPGQGLRLIYYSQIVNDFQKGDIAEGYSVSREKKESFPLTVTSAQKNPTAFYLCASSIIDRYNQPQHFGDGTRLSIL.

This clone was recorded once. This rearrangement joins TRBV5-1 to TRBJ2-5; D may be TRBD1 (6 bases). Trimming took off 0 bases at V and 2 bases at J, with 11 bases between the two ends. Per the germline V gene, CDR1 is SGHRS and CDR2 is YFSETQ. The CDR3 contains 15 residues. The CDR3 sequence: CASSLVDRTQETQYF. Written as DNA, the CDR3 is TGCGCCAGCAGCTTGGTTGACAGGACACAAGAGACCCAGTACTTC.